The entry that follows covers one T cell receptor beta chain sequence. Its antigen is undetermined. Clones were sequenced by immunoSEQ multiplex PCR, and TCRdb holds only the in-frame ones, with some missing. The table records approximately 1,000,000 clones, around three quarters of them present only once. V lost 0 bases, J lost 3 bases, and 6 bases stayed unmatched. Germline CDR1 is SGDLS and CDR2 is YYNGEE. The CDR3 is 15 amino acids. This record belongs to a study of shared clonotypes between healthy human individuals. Regarding the study as a whole: Investigators collected only blood, and repertoires in tissues likely differ. Measured sharing among donors was expected to vary with sequencing depth.

Free of recent acute infections or vaccinations, the donors were healthy HIV-negative adults. The donors were all Caucasian adults (living in Nashville, Tennessee). The receptor was isolated from a young man in good health. Some clones in this sample may be carry-over from other donors' samples. The chain couples TRBV9 to TRBJ2-7, with 7 bases lining up with TRBD2. The sample was memory CD4+ T cells from PBMCs. As to subset: CD45RA-negative fraction. The CDR3 here is CASSVGWEGFYEQYF. The CDR3 DNA reads as TGTGCCAGCAGCGTAGGGTGGGAGGGCTTCTACGAGCAGTACTTC.